Following are 27 T cell receptor beta chains from one sample sequenced in a study of shared clonotypes between healthy human individuals. Generated by immunoSEQ multiplex PCR, the TCRdb table keeps only in-frame clones and is missing some. The table has about 480,000 clones, less than 85% seen once; the top ten hold 10% to 15%. Sequenced: PBMCs. The receptors shown here come from a woman aged 40 to 49 in good health. Some clones in this sample may be carry-over from other donors' samples.

V usage is TRBV10-3 and J usage is TRBJ1-3; D gene uncertain. Trimming took off 4 bases at V and 4 bases at J, with 5 bases between the two ends. This CDR3 has 12 amino acids. The V gene's germline CDR1 is ENHRY and CDR2 SYGVKD. The CDR3: CAISAIGNTIYF. The CDR3, as DNA: TGTGCCATCAGTGCGATCGGAAACACCATATATTTT.

The gene calls are TRBV7-9 and TRBJ1-4; perhaps TRBD1 as D (5 bases). The CDR3 sequence is 15 residues long. Germline assignment: CDR1 SEHNR and CDR2 FQNEAQ (reference sequence). The ends were cut back, 3 bases at V and 7 bases at J, with 15 bases in the middle. CDR3 sequence (DNA): TGTGCCAGCAGCTTGGGTGCGGGGACTGGTGAAAAACTGTTTTTT. This translates into CASSLGAGTGEKLFF.

V usage is TRBV5-4 and J usage is TRBJ2-5, with 12 bases matching TRBD2. The closer fit of TRBJ2-7 to the DNA end suggests the J call may be wrong. The CDR3 is 17 amino acids. The germline V gene has CDR1 SGHNT and CDR2 YYREEE (reference sequence). The CDR3 loop is CASSSSTRTSGNYEQYF. CDR3 sequence (DNA): TGTGCCAGCAGCTCCTCAACTCGGACTAGCGGGAACTACGAGCAGTACTTC.

J is TRBJ2-2 and V is TRBV19; TRBD1 matches 8 bases. CDR1 is LNHDA and CDR2 is SQIVND in the germline V gene (reference sequence). The CDR3 is 17 amino acids. Losses at the gene ends were 0 bases for V and 5 bases for J; bases not matched to a gene: 8. In nucleotides, the CDR3 is TGTGCCAGTAGTATAGACCCCCGACAGGGGAGTACCGGGGAGCTGTTTTTT. Translation gives CASSIDPRQGSTGELFF.

The gene calls are TRBV6-6 and TRBJ2-6; the D is unclear. This CDR3 is 15 amino acids long. Germline CDR1 reads MNHNY; CDR2 reads SVGAGI (reference sequence). Trimming shortened V by 5 bases and J by 0 bases, and 8 bases separated the two germline ends. CDR3 loop: CASSALGSGANVLTF. The CDR3 region has the DNA TGTGCCAGCAGTGCCCTCGGCTCTGGGGCCAACGTCCTGACTTTC.

Details on this clone: This clone may be a read error of a much larger clone one base away. This sequence joins TRBV29-1 and TRBJ2-3, with D uncertain. The CDR3 totals 12 residues. V shed 4 bases and J shed 4 bases, with 9 bases lying between them. Germline CDR1 is SQVTM and CDR2 is ANQGSEA. CDR3 region: CSVALGADTQYF. For the CDR3, the DNA is TGCAGCGTTGCTCTCGGCGCAGATACGCAGTATTTT.

This chain uses TRBV4-2 with TRBJ2-7; D gene uncertain. V was cut by 0 bases and J by 0 bases, with 9 bases left in between. Per the germline V gene, CDR1 is LGHNA and CDR2 is YNFKEQ. There are 15 residues in the CDR3. The CDR3 DNA sequence: TGTGCCAGCAGCCAAGATGGTGACATCTCCTACGAGCAGTACTTC. Translating it yields CASSQDGDISYEQYF.

This clone was seen a few times. This chain uses TRBV7-9 with TRBJ1-1; D is unresolved. Germline V CDR1 and CDR2: SEHNR, FQNEAQ (reference sequence). CDR3 length equals 14 residues. Between the trimmed V and J ends, which lost 2 bases and 0 bases, there was a span of 7 bases. Here the CDR3 DNA reads TGTGCCAGCAGCTTATTGGGCATGAACACTGAAGCTTTCTTT. Amino acids: CASSLLGMNTEAFF.

The chain couples TRBV18 to TRBJ1-1; 7 bases match TRBD1. Germline values: CDR1 KGHSH, CDR2 LQKENI. The CDR3 sequence is 15 residues long. J lost 4 bases, V lost 3 bases, and 8 bases had no gene match. CDR3 sequence (DNA): TGTGCCAGCTCACCGTCCAGGGGGGTGGGCACTGAAGCTTTCTTT. Its protein product is CASSPSRGVGTEAFF.

The chain links TRBV6-5 to TRBJ2-2, with D maybe TRBD2 (5 bases). The ends were cut back, 6 bases at V and 6 bases at J, with 11 bases in the middle. The CDR3 spans 13 residues. The V gene's germline CDR1 is MNHEY and CDR2 SVGAGI. CDR3 in DNA: TGTGCCAGCAGACGGGGAAGTGCCGGGGAGCTGTTTTTT. Its translation is CASRRGSAGELFF.

This clone appeared once. The V and J genes are TRBV19 and TRBJ2-3; D possibly corresponds to TRBD1 (6 bases). Germline CDR1 reads LNHDA; CDR2 reads SQIVND (reference sequence). Trimming removed 8 bases at V and 5 bases at J, with 20 bases between. The CDR3 is 15 amino acids. The CDR3, as DNA: TGTGCCAGTGCCCCCGGTGGGCCAGGGGAAGATACGCAGTATTTT. As protein: CASAPGGPGEDTQYF.

This clone was detected only a few times. The chain couples TRBV5-1 to TRBJ2-2, with D tentatively TRBD1 or TRBD2 (6 bases each). V lost 4 bases and J lost 5, with 15 bases in between. Germline CDR1 SGHRS, CDR2 YFSETQ. This CDR3 is built from 15 residues. The CDR3 spells CASSLLGGETGELFF. The CDR3 bases are TGCGCCAGCAGCCTGCTGGGGGGCGAAACCGGGGAGCTGTTTTTT.

In its sample, this clone was seen once. The CDR3 loop reads CASSEGTGEFSGNTIYF. DNA of the CDR3: TGTGCCAGCAGTGAAGGGACAGGGGAATTCTCTGGAAACACCATATATTTT. This chain uses TRBV6-1 with TRBJ1-3; 9 bases fit TRBD1. The CDR3 extends over 17 amino acids. Looked up from germline, CDR1 is MNHNS and CDR2 is SASEGT. Losses at the gene ends were 1 base for V and 0 bases for J; bases not matched to a gene: 4.

This chain connects TRBV7-2 to TRBJ1-5, with 7 bases lining up with TRBD1. Per the germline V gene, CDR1 is SGHTA and CDR2 is FQGNSA. The CDR3 loop spans 15 amino acids. With V trimmed by 5 bases and J by 0 bases, 4 bases remained unmatched. The CDR3 loop is CASSPGGNSNQPQHF. CDR3 coding DNA: TGTGCCAGCAGCCCAGGGGGAAATAGCAATCAGCCCCAGCATTTT.

This clone was seen a handful of times. This rearrangement joins TRBV19 to TRBJ1-5, with 7 bases matching TRBD1. Per the germline V gene, CDR1 is LNHDA and CDR2 is SQIVND (reference sequence). The V gene end was trimmed by 1 base and the J gene end by 4 bases; junction bases not matched to a gene: 4. The CDR3 has 15 amino acids. CDR3 bases: TGTGCCAGTAGTATAGGTGGGACAGAGAATCAGCCCCAGCATTTT. It translates to CASSIGGTENQPQHF.

The chain uses TRBV9 and TRBJ2-3, with D perhaps TRBD2 (6 bases). CDR1 is SGDLS, CDR2 YYNGEE, per germline. Trimming removed 5 bases at V and 6 bases at J, with 19 bases between. The CDR3 runs to 15 residues. The CDR3 DNA reads TGTGCCAGCAGTTCGAGAGTGGGAGGTGGGGATACGCAGTATTTT. Translation: CASSSRVGGGDTQYF.

J is TRBJ2-7 and V is TRBV7-9; perhaps TRBD2 as D (5 bases). CDR3 length equals 15 residues. Germline CDR1 is SEHNR and CDR2 is FQNEAQ (reference sequence). The germline V and J ends were trimmed by 5 bases and 2 bases, with 16 bases remaining between them. The CDR3 region is CASSDTRTVTYEQYF. The CDR3 nucleotides read TGTGCCAGCAGCGATACCCGGACTGTAACCTACGAGCAGTACTTC.

The J gene is TRBJ2-1, the V gene TRBV5-6; TRBD2 aligns across 14 bases. Germline values: CDR1 SGHDT, CDR2 YYEEEE. This CDR3 spans 16 amino acids. V lost 2 bases and J lost 3; bases outside the gene matches: 1. The CDR3 DNA reads TGTGCCAGCAGCTTTGGGACTAGCGGGAGCTACAATGAGCAGTTCTTC. Its translation is CASSFGTSGSYNEQFF.

This sequence joins TRBV19 and TRBJ1-4, with 8 bases matching TRBD1. The CDR3 spans 13 residues. Germline-derived CDR1 and CDR2 are LNHDA and SQIVND (reference sequence). The junction had 5 bases not matched to a gene; V was cut back by 6 bases and J by 8 bases. The CDR3 loop is CASSTDRDEKLFF. The CDR3 nucleotides read TGTGCCAGTAGCACGGACAGGGACGAAAAACTGTTTTTT.

This sequence joins TRBV9 and TRBJ2-5; D is unresolved. The CDR3 totals 14 residues. The germline CDR1 and CDR2 sequences are SGDLS and YYNGEE. Trimming removed 0 bases at V and 2 bases at J, with 8 bases between. This chain's CDR3 is CASSVVGFQETQYF. CDR3 nucleotide sequence: TGTGCCAGCAGCGTAGTCGGGTTTCAAGAGACCCAGTACTTC.

The chain couples TRBV5-1 to TRBJ2-2; TRBD2 agrees at 13 bases. The V segment lost 3 bases and the J segment 6 bases; nucleotides outside the gene matches: 5. Germline V gene data show CDR1 as SGHRS and CDR2 as YFSETQ. This CDR3 has 16 residues. Written as DNA, the CDR3 is TGCGCCAGCAGCTCTACTAGCGGGAGGGCCCCCGGGGAGCTGTTTTTT. It yields the protein CASSSTSGRAPGELFF.

This chain connects TRBV28 to TRBJ2-2; TRBD2 might be the D (5 bases). Trimming stripped 3 bases from V and 12 bases from J, with 11 bases between. The CDR3 has 12 residues. Germline V gene sequence: CDR1 MDHEN, CDR2 SYDVKM. The CDR3 spells CASSLGEVKLFF. CDR3 bases: TGTGCCAGCAGTTTGGGAGAGGTAAAGCTGTTTTTT.

Turning to this clone: Other nucleotide sequences from this sample produce the same CDR3. This chain joins TRBV19 and TRBJ1-5, with D hard to call. Germline V CDR1 and CDR2: LNHDA, SQIVND (reference sequence). The CDR3 has 14 residues. Trimming removed 1 base from V and 3 bases from J, with 7 bases in between. CDR3 in amino acids: CASSIGQDNQPQHF. CDR3 in DNA: TGTGCCAGTAGTATAGGGCAGGACAATCAGCCCCAGCATTTT.

In the case of this clone: A far more abundant clone sits one base away, making this likely a read error. This chain uses TRBV5-1 with TRBJ1-5, with 7 bases lining up with TRBD1. This CDR3 spans 18 amino acids. Germline-derived CDR1 and CDR2 are SGHRS and YFSETQ. J gave up 3 bases and V 4 bases, and 16 bases lay outside the gene matches. As DNA, the CDR3 is TGCGCCAGCAGCCCGACGGTAGGGGGCGCGAGTAACAATCAGCCCCAGCATTTT. It specifies CASSPTVGGASNNQPQHF.

V gene TRBV5-1 combines with J gene TRBJ2-1; D tentatively fits TRBD1 or TRBD2 (6 bases each). Trimming left V 2 bases short and J 3 bases short, with 9 bases between. CDR1 and CDR2 from the germline V gene are SGHRS and YFSETQ. The CDR3 length is 14 residues. CDR3 sequence reads: CASSFGGGYNEQFF. DNA for the CDR3: TGCGCCAGCAGCTTCGGGGGCGGCTACAATGAGCAGTTCTTC. Based on the CDR3 plus reference TRBV5-1 and TRBJ2-1, the full variable domain is KAGVTQTPRYLIKTRGQQVTLSCSPISGHRSVSWYQQTPGQGLQFLFEYFSETQRNKGNFPGRFSGRQFSNSRSEMNVSTLELGDSALYLCASSFGGGYNEQFFGPGTRLTVL.

V and J are TRBV5-4 and TRBJ2-5; a weak D match, TRBD1 (7 bases). CDR1 and CDR2 from the germline V gene are SGHNT and YYREEE (reference sequence). This CDR3 spans 16 amino acids. V dropped 4 bases and J dropped 5 bases, with 21 bases sitting between them. In DNA, the CDR3 is TGTGCCAGCAGCAGAAGCGCGACAGGGAGGTCGGAGACCCAGTACTTC. Translating it yields CASSRSATGRSETQYF.

The chain carries TRBV4-2 and TRBJ1-3, with D possibly matching TRBD1 (5 bases). Trimming stripped 4 bases from V and 4 bases from J, with 11 bases between. The CDR3 contains 14 residues. Per germline, CDR1 LGHNA and CDR2 YNFKEQ. The CDR3 DNA sequence: TGTGCCAGCAGCCTAGCAGGGTCCGGAAACACCATATATTTT. It encodes CASSLAGSGNTIYF.